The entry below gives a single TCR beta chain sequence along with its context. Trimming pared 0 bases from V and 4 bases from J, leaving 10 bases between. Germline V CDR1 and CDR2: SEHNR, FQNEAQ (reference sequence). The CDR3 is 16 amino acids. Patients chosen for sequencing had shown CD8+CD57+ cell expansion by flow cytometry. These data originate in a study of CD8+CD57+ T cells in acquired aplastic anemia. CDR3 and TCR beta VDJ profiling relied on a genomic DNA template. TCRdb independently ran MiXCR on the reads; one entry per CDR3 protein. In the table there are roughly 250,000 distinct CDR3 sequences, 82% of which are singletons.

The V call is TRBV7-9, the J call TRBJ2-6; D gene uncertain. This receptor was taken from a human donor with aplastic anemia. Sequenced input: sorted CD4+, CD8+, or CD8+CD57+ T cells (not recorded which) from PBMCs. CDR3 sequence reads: CASSLAASDGANVLTF. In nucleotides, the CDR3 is TGTGCCAGCAGCTTAGCGGCAAGCGACGGGGCCAACGTCCTGACTTTC.